The next 15 T cell receptor beta chains were all read from a single sample in a study of vaccination and CD4 T cells after COVID-19. Noted treatment: approximately 10-day PBMC culture with coronavirus spike peptide pools or control peptides (ViraFEST assay). Sequencing of DNA taken from cultured CD4+ T cells relied on the Oncomine TCR Beta short-read assay. In TCRdb, the PCR reads were re-called with MiXCR into one record per CDR3 protein. This table holds about 19,000 distinct CDR3 sequences, approximately 48% found once. No antigen has been assigned to these receptors. Source: CD4+ T cells from blood, cultured in vitro, taken after SARS-CoV-2 vaccination. Source of these receptors: a human donor who had recovered from COVID-19.

This chain joins TRBV6-2 or TRBV6-3 and TRBJ1-1; D is unclear. CDR3 size: 12 residues. Germline assignment: CDR1 MNHEY and CDR2 SVGEGT. The ends were cut back, 5 bases at V and 8 bases at J, with 12 bases in the middle. CDR3 sequence (DNA): TGTGCCAGCAGTCAAAACACGAGGGAAGCTTTCTTT. Translated, it gives CASSQNTREAFF.

J is TRBJ2-7 and V is TRBV28; tentatively, D is TRBD2 (6 bases). Trimming shortened V by 2 bases and J by 3 bases, and 11 bases separated the two germline ends. The CDR3 sequence is 14 residues long. Germline values: CDR1 MDHEN, CDR2 SYDVKM. In nucleotides, the CDR3 is TGTGCCAGCAGTTTAGACCGGGACTTCTACGAGCAGTACTTC. Translated, it gives CASSLDRDFYEQYF.

V usage is TRBV7-9 and J usage is TRBJ2-3; 9 bases map to TRBD2. Germline-derived CDR1 and CDR2 are SEHNR and FQNEAQ (reference sequence). The CDR3 is 16 residues long. V gave up 6 bases and J gave up 5 bases; unmatched junction bases: 12. Here the CDR3 reads CASRITRASGKDTQYF. The CDR3 DNA is TGTGCCAGCAGAATAACACGGGCTAGCGGGAAAGATACGCAGTATTTT.

This clonotype turned up a few times. One end of the junction varies from germline; a read error may be responsible. The J gene is TRBJ2-1, the V gene TRBV7-2; tentative D call: TRBD1 (6 bases). Germline assignment: CDR1 SGHTA and CDR2 FQGNSA. The CDR3 has 14 amino acids. The CDR3 nucleotides read TGTGCCAGCACCTTAGGGGGAAGAGGAAATGAGCAGTTCTTC. Translating it yields CASTLGGRGNEQFF.

The genes are TRBV19 and TRBJ1-1, with 7 bases identical to TRBD1. Germline V gene data show CDR1 as LNHDA and CDR2 as SQIVND (reference sequence). The junction had 5 bases not matched to a gene; V was cut back by 10 bases and J by 0 bases. This CDR3 has 13 amino acids. CDR3 loop: CATRQGLNTEAFF. CDR3 nucleotide sequence: TGTGCCACCCGACAGGGACTGAACACTGAAGCTTTCTTT.

This chain connects TRBV20-1 to TRBJ1-2, with D possibly TRBD1 on 5 matching bases. Germline assignment: CDR1 DFQATT and CDR2 SNEGSKA (reference sequence). The CDR3 contains 12 residues. In nucleotides, the CDR3 is TGCAGCGGCCAGGGAACGGACTATGGCTACACCTTC. This encodes CSGQGTDYGYTF.

The rearrangement uses TRBV14 and TRBJ1-6; D not certain. V was cut by 4 bases and J by 0 bases, with 10 bases left in between. The V gene's germline CDR1 is SGHDN and CDR2 FVKESK. There are 16 residues in the CDR3. CDR3 in DNA: TGTGCCAGCAGCCTCCATGACAACTCCTATAATTCACCCCTCCACTTT. It translates to CASSLHDNSYNSPLHF.

The table lists this clonotype with a few counts. V gene TRBV20-1 combines with J gene TRBJ1-2; possibly TRBD1 for D (6 bases). This CDR3 has 14 residues. Trimming removed 0 bases from V and 5 bases from J, with 13 bases in between. The germline gives CDR1 DFQATT, CDR2 SNEGSKA (reference sequence). This CDR3 is CSARDGGGIYGYTF. Here the CDR3 DNA reads TGCAGTGCTAGAGATGGAGGGGGGATATATGGCTACACCTTC.

CDR3 sequence (DNA): TGCGCCAGCAGCGACTTAAGGGCGGGGGCTCTCTCTGGGGCCAACGTCCTGACTTTC. It is translated as CASSDLRAGALSGANVLTF. This rearrangement joins TRBV4-3 to TRBJ2-6; tentative D call: TRBD2 (7 bases). The V gene lost 5 bases and the J gene lost 0 bases, with 20 bases spanning the gap. This CDR3 has 19 residues. The germline CDR1 and CDR2 sequences are LGHNA and YSLEER.

The chain recombines TRBV20-1 with TRBJ2-5; D gene ambiguous. V shed 0 bases and J shed 1 base, with 9 bases lying between them. Germline loops: CDR1 DFQATT, CDR2 SNEGSKA (reference sequence). The CDR3 sequence is 14 residues long. The CDR3 DNA reads as TGCAGTGCTAGAGATCAGCTAGGCCAAGAGACCCAGTACTTC. Its protein product is CSARDQLGQETQYF.

The V call is TRBV15, the J call TRBJ2-5; D may be TRBD1 or TRBD2 (6 bases each). The germline gives CDR1 LNHNV, CDR2 YYDKDF (reference sequence). V gave up 5 bases and J gave up 5 bases, with 15 bases separating them. The CDR3 sequence is 14 residues long. In DNA form, the CDR3 reads TGTGCCACCAGCCGGGATCAAGGGGGGGAGACCCAGTACTTC. Its translation is CATSRDQGGETQYF.

This clonotype was detected only a few times. The rearrangement uses TRBV7-3 and TRBJ2-3; possible D gene TRBD2, 7 bases. Germline V gene data show CDR1 as SGHTA and CDR2 as FQGTGA. V lost 5 bases, J lost 0 bases, and 12 bases lay in between. This CDR3 region has 15 residues. CDR3 sequence: CASSPGGPSTDTQYF. CDR3 nucleotide sequence: TGTGCCAGCAGCCCCGGGGGGCCTAGCACAGATACGCAGTATTTT.

This clonotype was observed a handful of times. The chain links TRBV7-8 to TRBJ1-5; 7 bases are a match to TRBD1. CDR3 length equals 16 residues. The germline CDR1 and CDR2 sequences are SGHVS and FQNEAQ. V shed 8 bases, J shed 3 bases, and the junction held 13 bases outside the gene matches. Written as DNA, the CDR3 is TGTGCCAGCCAGAGGGGCGCGGGACAGTCCAATCAGCCCCAGCATTTT. It encodes CASQRGAGQSNQPQHF.

This clonotype has only a few counts. V and J are TRBV20-1 and TRBJ2-3; no reliable D call. The length of the CDR3 is 12 residues. Deletions cut 0 bases from V and 4 bases from J, with 5 bases between. Germline assignment: CDR1 DFQATT and CDR2 SNEGSKA (reference sequence). The CDR3 is CSARDLADTQYF. The CDR3 DNA reads as TGCAGTGCTAGAGATTTGGCAGATACGCAGTATTTT.

The chain joins TRBV12-3 or TRBV12-4 to TRBJ1-5, with 8 bases fitting TRBD1. V lost 5 bases, J lost 7 bases, and 10 bases stayed unmatched. This CDR3 is 15 amino acids long. CDR3 DNA sequence: TGTGCCAGCAGTCCGGGGGACAGGATGGAGCAGCCCCAGCATTTT. Protein product: CASSPGDRMEQPQHF.